This TCR beta chain came from a study of Graves' ophthalmopathy and Graves' hyperthyroidism. TCR beta CDR3 amplification used RNA transcripts. First-round RT-PCR used HTBI primers; second-round multiplex PCR followed. TCRdb used MiXCR to reprocess the multiplex PCR reads, holding one entry per CDR3 protein. The table records hundreds of thousands of distinct CDR3 sequences, more than 40% of them present only once. A duration under 3 months, NOSPECS ≥4, CAS ≥3 and moderate-to-severe activity characterized the donors with ophthalmopathy. The ends lost 5 bases at V and 1 base at J; junction bases unmatched: 4. CDR3 length equals 15 residues. This clonotype was found a few times.

Sequenced: peripheral blood. The receptor comes from an adult man with Graves' ophthalmopathy. The V and J genes are TRBV12-3 or TRBV12-4 and TRBJ1-4; 7 bases agree with TRBD1. In DNA, the CDR3 is TGTGCCAGCAGTCACAGACAGGGAACTAATGAAAAACTGTTTTTT. This codes for CASSHRQGTNEKLFF.